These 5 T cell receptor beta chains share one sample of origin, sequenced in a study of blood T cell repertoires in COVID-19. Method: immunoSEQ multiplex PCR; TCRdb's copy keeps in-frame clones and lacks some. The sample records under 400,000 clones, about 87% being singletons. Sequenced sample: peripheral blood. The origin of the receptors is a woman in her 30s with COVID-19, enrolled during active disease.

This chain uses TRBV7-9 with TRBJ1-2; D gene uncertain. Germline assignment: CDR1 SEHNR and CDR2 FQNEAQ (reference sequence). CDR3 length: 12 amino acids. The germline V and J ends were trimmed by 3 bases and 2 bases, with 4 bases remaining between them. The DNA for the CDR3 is TGTGCCAGCAGCTTGGGCAACTATGGCTACACCTTC. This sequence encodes CASSLGNYGYTF. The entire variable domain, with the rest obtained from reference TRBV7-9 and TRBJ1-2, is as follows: DTGVSQNPRHKITKRGQNVTFRCDPISEHNRLYWYRQTLGQGPEFLTYFQNEAQLEKSRLLSDRFSAERPKGSFSTLEIQRTEQGDSAMYLCASSLGNYGYTFGSGTRLTVV.

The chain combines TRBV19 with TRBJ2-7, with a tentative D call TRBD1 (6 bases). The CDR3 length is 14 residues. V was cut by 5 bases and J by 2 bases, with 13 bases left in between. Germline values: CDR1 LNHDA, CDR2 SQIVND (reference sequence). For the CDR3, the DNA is TGTGCCAGTAGTCATCGGACAGCCCCCTACGAGCAGTACGTC. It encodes CASSHRTAPYEQYV.

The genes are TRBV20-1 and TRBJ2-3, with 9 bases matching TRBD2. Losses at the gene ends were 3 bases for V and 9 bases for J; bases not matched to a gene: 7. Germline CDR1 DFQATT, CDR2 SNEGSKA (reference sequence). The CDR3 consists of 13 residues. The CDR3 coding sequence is TGCAGTGCTAGTCGAGCGGGGGGAGAAACGCAGTATTTT. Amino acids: CSASRAGGETQYF.

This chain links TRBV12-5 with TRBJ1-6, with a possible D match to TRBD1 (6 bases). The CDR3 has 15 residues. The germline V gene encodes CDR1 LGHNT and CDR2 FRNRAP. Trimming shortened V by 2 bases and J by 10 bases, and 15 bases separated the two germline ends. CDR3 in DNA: TGTGCTAGTGGTTTGATGACAGGCAGTCTGTCACCCCTCCACTTT. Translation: CASGLMTGSLSPLHF.

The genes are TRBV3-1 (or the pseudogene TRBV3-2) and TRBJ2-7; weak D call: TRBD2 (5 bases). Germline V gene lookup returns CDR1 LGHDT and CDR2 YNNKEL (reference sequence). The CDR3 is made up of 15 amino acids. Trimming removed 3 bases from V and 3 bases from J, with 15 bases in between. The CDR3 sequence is CASSHPGTLFYEQYV. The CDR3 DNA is TGTGCCAGCAGCCATCCGGGAACTCTTTTCTACGAGCAGTACGTC.